Each of the 31 T cell receptor beta chains below was sequenced from the same sample in a study of blood T cells in healthy people across ages. Primed by a sample-barcoded 5' primer and a J-beta primer mix, a second PCR proceeded for about 6 to 11 cycles. TCRdb ran MiXCR on the 5' RACE reads and lists one entry per CDR3 protein. The profile shows over 1,500,000 distinct CDR3 sequences, 35% to 50% of them singletons. Sequenced: blood. The receptor set was obtained from a human donor in good health.

This clonotype occurred once. V usage is TRBV7-2 and J usage is TRBJ2-1, with D tentatively TRBD1 (6 bases). The CDR3 loop spans 13 amino acids. Trimming pared 7 bases from V and 13 bases from J, leaving 20 bases between. Germline-derived CDR1 and CDR2 are SGHTA and FQGNSA. The DNA of the CDR3 is TGTGCCAGCACCATACAGGGACAAGAGACCCAGTTCTTC. This codes for CASTIQGQETQFF.

The chain recombines TRBV29-1 with TRBJ2-7; TRBD1 matches at 7 bases. The germline V gene encodes CDR1 SQVTM and CDR2 ANQGSEA. V was pared by 3 bases and J by 8 bases, with 10 bases of the junction left unmatched. The CDR3 contains 13 residues. CDR3 sequence reads: CSVEELTGLKQYF. The CDR3 nucleotides are TGCAGCGTTGAGGAATTGACAGGGCTAAAGCAGTACTTC.

V is TRBV5-1 and J is TRBJ2-6, with 9 positions matching TRBD1. Germline loops: CDR1 SGHRS, CDR2 YFSETQ. J lost 4 bases, V lost 4 bases, and 9 bases had no gene match. CDR3 length: 17 amino acids. Here the CDR3 reads CASSPRGQGTGANVLTF. DNA for the CDR3: TGCGCCAGCAGCCCAAGGGGACAGGGAACCGGGGCCAACGTCCTGACTTTC.

The chain has TRBV2 and TRBJ2-5; 8 bases line up with TRBD2. CDR1 and CDR2 (germline): SNHLY, FYNNEI. Germline trimming cut 8 bases from V and 5 bases from J; bases unmatched to any gene: 7. The CDR3 extends over 13 amino acids. The CDR3 sequence: CASGGLVRETQYF. CDR3 coding DNA: TGTGCCAGCGGGGGACTAGTACGGGAGACCCAGTACTTC.

V and J are TRBV9 and TRBJ1-1; 10 nucleotides align to TRBD1. There are 15 residues in the CDR3. With V trimmed by 2 bases and J by 3 bases, 4 bases remained unmatched. Looked up from germline, CDR1 is SGDLS and CDR2 is YYNGEE. This CDR3 is CASSVQTGGYTEAFF. DNA for the CDR3: TGTGCCAGCAGCGTTCAGACAGGGGGCTACACTGAAGCTTTCTTT. The full variable domain, its missing parts supplied by reference TRBV9 and TRBJ1-1, is DSGVTQTPKHLITATGQRVTLRCSPRSGDLSVYWYQQSLDQGLQFLIQYYNGEERAKGNILERFSAQQFPDLHSELNLSSLELGDSALYFCASSVQTGGYTEAFFGQGTRLTVV.

This clonotype has only a few counts. J is TRBJ2-7 and V is TRBV29-1; no definite D call. The V end was cut by 0 bases, the J end by 2 bases, with 11 bases between. Germline loops: CDR1 SQVTM, CDR2 ANQGSEA. The CDR3 spans 14 residues. The DNA for the CDR3 is TGCAGCGTTGAAGATAGGGCAGCAACCTACGAGCAGTACTTC. It yields the protein CSVEDRAATYEQYF.

Details on this clonotype: Without the conserved terminal phenylalanine or tryptophan, this CDR3 likely stems from a read error. This rearrangement joins TRBV7-2 to TRBJ2-3; D is unclear. This CDR3 has 14 amino acids. The germline V gene has CDR1 SGHTA and CDR2 FQGNSA. Here the CDR3 reads CASSLGVATDTQYV. The CDR3 DNA reads TGCGCCAGCAGCTTAGGAGTGGCGACAGATACGCAGTATGTT.

This chain uses TRBV4-1 with TRBJ2-1; the match to TRBD1 covers 9 bases. CDR1 and CDR2 (germline): MGHRA, YSYEKL. J gave up 7 bases and V 8 bases, and 9 bases lay outside the gene matches. The CDR3 has 14 residues. The CDR3: CASGRDREFNEQFF. DNA for the CDR3: TGCGCCAGCGGGAGGGACAGGGAGTTTAATGAGCAGTTCTTC.

This clonotype has only a few counts. V gene TRBV20-1 combines with J gene TRBJ1-2; D is uncertain. Germline values: CDR1 DFQATT, CDR2 SNEGSKA (reference sequence). This CDR3 contains 13 residues. Trimming stripped 5 bases from V and 8 bases from J, with 18 bases between. CDR3 nucleotides: TGCAGTGCTTCTTCACTACGTTGGAAGGGCTACACCTTC. It codes for CSASSLRWKGYTF.

J is TRBJ1-1 and V is TRBV4-1, with no clear D. V dropped 3 bases and J dropped 4 bases, with 12 bases sitting between them. Germline loops: CDR1 MGHRA, CDR2 YSYEKL. CDR3 length: 14 residues. The CDR3 DNA reads TGCGCCAGCAGCCATGGGCACCGGGGCACTGAAGCTTTCTTT. It is translated as CASSHGHRGTEAFF.

A few counts support this clonotype. The chain uses TRBV5-6 and TRBJ2-7; no clear D gene. Germline lookup yields CDR1 SGHDT and CDR2 YYEEEE. V was pared by 0 bases and J by 3 bases, with 13 bases between. The length of the CDR3 is 15 residues. The CDR3 nucleotides are TGTGCCAGCAGCTTGGGGGCAGATATCTACTACGAGCAGTACTTC. Translated: CASSLGADIYYEQYF.

The chain employs TRBV20-1 and TRBJ2-2; no firm D call. Trimming removed 5 bases at V and 2 bases at J, with 9 bases between. The CDR3 runs to 13 residues. Germline V lookup: CDR1 DFQATT, CDR2 SNEGSKA (reference sequence). CDR3 bases: TGCAGTGCTGCCGGGCCCAACACCGGGGAGCTGTTTTTT. Protein: CSAAGPNTGELFF.

The chain combines TRBV5-1 with TRBJ1-2, with D perhaps TRBD1 (6 bases). Germline CDR1 SGHRS, CDR2 YFSETQ. This CDR3 contains 15 residues. V lost 7 bases and J 8 bases, leaving 24 bases between the germline ends. DNA for the CDR3: TGCGCCAGCCGACGGATCGGGACATTCGAATCCGGCTACACCTTC. Protein product: CASRRIGTFESGYTF.

This clonotype was counted a single time. The chain employs TRBV7-6 and TRBJ1-1; D may be TRBD1 (5 bases). The CDR3 is 15 amino acids. V was pared by 5 bases and J by 0 bases, with 13 bases between. Germline V CDR1 and CDR2: SGHVS, FNYEAQ. CDR3 sequence: CASSKTVAMNTEAFF. DNA of the CDR3: TGTGCCAGCAGCAAGACAGTAGCTATGAACACTGAAGCTTTCTTT. The full variable domain, rest sourced from reference TRBV7-6 and TRBJ1-1, is GAGVSQSPRYKVTKRGQDVALRCDPISGHVSLYWYRQALGQGPEFLTYFNYEAQQDKSGLPNDRFSAERPEGSISTLTIQRTEQRDSAMYRCASSKTVAMNTEAFFGQGTRLTVV.

The chain joins TRBV4-1 to TRBJ1-5, with a tentative D call TRBD1 (5 bases). CDR3 length equals 13 residues. Germline V CDR1 and CDR2: MGHRA, YSYEKL. Trimming took off 4 bases at V and 8 bases at J, with 12 bases between the two ends. The CDR3 bases are TGCGCCAGCAGCCGGGGCCCACGGGAGCCCCAGCATTTT. The encoded protein is CASSRGPREPQHF.

Regarding this clonotype: It may be a read error: a sequence one base away is much more abundant. The genes are TRBV7-2 and TRBJ1-5; D is possibly TRBD1 (5 bases). Germline V gene lookup returns CDR1 SGHTA and CDR2 FQGNSA. This CDR3 contains 13 residues. The ends were cut back, 4 bases at V and 7 bases at J, with 11 bases in the middle. CDR3 nucleotides: TGTACCAGCAGCTCGCAGGGAGGGCAGCCCCAGCATTTT. It translates to CTSSSQGGQPQHF. The complete variable domain, with remaining parts taken from reference TRBV7-2 and TRBJ1-5, reads GAGVSQSPSNKVTEKGKDVELRCDPISGHTALYWYRQSLGQGLEFLIYFQGNSAPDKSGLPSDRFSAERTGGSVSTLTIQRTQQEDSAVYLCTSSSQGGQPQHFGDGTRLSIL.

The chain has TRBV3-1 and TRBJ2-7; 8 nucleotides line up with TRBD2. The J call may be in error: the DNA end matches TRBJ2-5 better. The CDR3 sequence is 17 residues long. Germline CDR1 reads LGHDT; CDR2 reads YNNKEL (reference sequence). CDR3 bases: TGTGCCAGCAGCCAAGAATGGGGGACGGGGGGGCTGGAGACCCAGTACTTC. It codes for CASSQEWGTGGLETQYF.

The sample holds many counts of this clonotype. The gene calls are TRBV2 and TRBJ2-3; 14 bases fit TRBD2. Germline V gene data show CDR1 as SNHLY and CDR2 as FYNNEI. With V trimmed by 5 bases and J by 4 bases, 5 bases remained unmatched. The CDR3 sequence is 16 residues long. In DNA, the CDR3 is TGTGCCAGCAGTCTGACTAGCGGGGGGGCAGCAGATACGCAGTATTTT. The encoded protein is CASSLTSGGAADTQYF.

This clonotype was recorded once. The genes are TRBV5-1 and TRBJ2-3; 14 nucleotides align to TRBD2. This CDR3 spans 20 amino acids. Germline CDR1 reads SGHRS; CDR2 reads YFSETQ. Trimming took 4 bases from V and 6 from J; bases not matched to a gene: 19. The CDR3, as DNA: TGCGCCAGCAGCCTAAGGCCCCGGGGACTAGCGGGAGCTGGTAAGGATACGCAGTATTTT. Its translation: CASSLRPRGLAGAGKDTQYF.

This chain uses TRBV11-2 with TRBJ1-2; possible D gene TRBD1, 5 bases. CDR1 is SGHAT and CDR2 is FQNNGV in the germline V gene. V lost 6 bases, J lost 5 bases, and 22 bases lay in between. The CDR3 runs to 16 residues. CDR3 DNA: TGTGCCAGCAGTTACTCGAGCGTGCGGGGGATATATGGCTACACCTTC. Translating it yields CASSYSSVRGIYGYTF.

A note on this clonotype: Compared with germline, one end of the junction differs, possibly owing to a read error. This chain connects TRBV2 to TRBJ2-5; no clear D. There are 14 residues in the CDR3. Looked up from germline, CDR1 is SNHLY and CDR2 is FYNNEI. Here the CDR3 DNA reads TGTGCTAGCAGCCCCATTTCCTTGCAAGAGACCCAGTACTTC. It yields the protein CASSPISLQETQYF.

This clonotype appeared a few times. The chain is built from TRBV4-3 and TRBJ1-6; possible D gene TRBD1, 5 bases. The CDR3 length is 16 residues. Germline V gene data show CDR1 as LGHNA and CDR2 as YSLEER. Trimming stripped 4 bases from V and 4 bases from J, with 14 bases between. CDR3 in amino acids: CASSLLTDSYNSPLHF. The CDR3 DNA sequence: TGCGCCAGCAGCCTACTGACAGATAGTTATAATTCACCCCTCCACTTT.

This chain connects TRBV20-1 to TRBJ2-5; D perhaps matches TRBD1 (5 bases). The germline gives CDR1 DFQATT, CDR2 SNEGSKA (reference sequence). The length of the CDR3 is 12 residues. The CDR3: CTPRQSQETQYF. CDR3 in DNA: TGCACCCCCCGACAGTCACAAGAGACCCAGTACTTC.

The rearrangement uses TRBV4-3 and TRBJ1-2; TRBD1 matches 10 bases. The V gene's germline CDR1 is LGHNA and CDR2 YSLEER. This CDR3 comprises 15 residues. The trim removed 5 bases at V and 1 base at J, leaving 4 bases unmatched. This chain's CDR3 is CASSEGQGGNYGYTF. The CDR3, as DNA: TGCGCCAGCAGCGAAGGACAGGGGGGTAACTATGGCTACACCTTC.

This clonotype was observed a handful of times. The junction shows a germline mismatch at one end, possibly a read error. The chain uses TRBV7-9 and TRBJ2-7, with 7 bases identical to TRBD2. CDR3 length: 12 residues. Germline loops: CDR1 SEHNR, CDR2 FQNEAQ (reference sequence). CDR3 bases: TGTGCCAGCAGCTTAAGGGACTACGGGCAGTACTTC. The encoded protein is CASSLRDYGQYF.

This clonotype was observed a handful of times. The chain couples TRBV5-6 to TRBJ2-5, with TRBD1 identical over 7 bases. The J call could be wrong; TRBJ2-7 is a better fit for the DNA end. CDR3 length: 15 amino acids. Per germline, CDR1 SGHDT and CDR2 YYEEEE. The DNA for the CDR3 is TGTGCCAGCAGTCGTGGCGGTTTGACAGGGAACGAGCAGTACTTC. Translating it yields CASSRGGLTGNEQYF.

The genes are TRBV12-3 or TRBV12-4 and TRBJ1-5; D unclear. CDR3 size: 13 residues. V dropped 7 bases and J dropped 4 bases, with 11 bases sitting between them. Here the CDR3 reads CASTQSRNQPQHF. The CDR3 DNA sequence: TGTGCCAGCACCCAATCCAGGAATCAGCCCCAGCATTTT.

The CDR3 loop is CAISESGPSGGDQETQYF. The CDR3 DNA reads TGTGCCATCAGTGAGTCTGGTCCTAGCGGGGGGGACCAAGAGACCCAGTACTTC. The chain couples TRBV10-3 to TRBJ2-5; 12 nucleotides match TRBD2. Germline V gene lookup returns CDR1 ENHRY and CDR2 SYGVKD. The CDR3 is made up of 18 amino acids. V lost 0 bases and J lost 0; bases outside the gene matches: 5.

The rearrangement links TRBV5-1 to TRBJ2-1, with 11 bases identical to TRBD2. The CDR3 consists of 17 residues. Germline CDR1 SGHRS, CDR2 YFSETQ. The V segment lost 0 bases and the J segment 7 bases; nucleotides outside the gene matches: 9. CDR3: CASSLDIAGGPRNEQFF. The CDR3 DNA reads as TGCGCCAGCAGCTTGGATATAGCGGGGGGGCCTCGGAATGAGCAGTTCTTC.

This clonotype was observed a handful of times. This chain links TRBV7-9 with TRBJ2-7; possibly TRBD1 for D (5 bases). From germline, CDR1 is SEHNR and CDR2 FQNEAQ (reference sequence). Trimming shortened V by 3 bases and J by 7 bases, and 16 bases separated the two germline ends. This CDR3 spans 14 amino acids. The CDR3 loop reads CASSFSRQPREQYF. CDR3 nucleotides: TGTGCCAGCAGCTTTTCCCGACAGCCTAGGGAGCAGTACTTC. Using reference TRBV7-9 and TRBJ2-7 for the parts outside the CDR3, the full variable domain is DTGVSQNPRHKITKRGQNVTFRCDPISEHNRLYWYRQTLGQGPEFLTYFQNEAQLEKSRLLSDRFSAERPKGSFSTLEIQRTEQGDSAMYLCASSFSRQPREQYFGPGTRLTVT.

The V and J genes are TRBV28 and TRBJ2-7, with D perhaps being TRBD1 or TRBD2 (6 bases each). The end of the DNA fits TRBJ2-5 better, so the J call may be wrong. This CDR3 comprises 13 residues. Germline CDR1 is MDHEN and CDR2 is SYDVKM. The CDR3 DNA reads as TGTGCCAGCAGCCACGGGGGCTTGGAGACCCAGTACTTC. Residues: CASSHGGLETQYF.